The entry below gives a single TCR beta chain sequence along with its context. What it binds is not known. This entry is derived from a study of tumor-infiltrating lymphocytes in primary liver carcinoma. Study-wide results and caveats: It was tumor-adjacent and tumor-blood pairs that overlapped less than tumor region pairs did. Tumor samples exhibited a significantly greater top-250-clone fraction than blood samples (p = 0.039). Just about 7.5-25% of leading clones were found in every one of five regions.

Co-extraction of RNA and DNA was performed on about 18-33 mg of unsorted bulk tissue. Total RNA (approximately 0.5 ug) served as template for TCR beta cDNA synthesis primed by a constant-region primer. Nested multiplex PCR, run for three rounds with slightly modified ARM-PCR, yielded TCR beta libraries. With TRBV1-TRBV30 forward primers and a C-beta reverse primer, the first two PCR rounds were run for about 10 cycles each. A single record per CDR3 protein comes from TCRdb applying MiXCR to the multiplex PCR reads. The sample contains 55,000 or so distinct CDR3 sequences, about two thirds of which appear only once. V was clipped by 5 bases and J by 3 bases; unmatched bases: 17. Germline CDR1 and CDR2: SGHRS and YFSETQ. The CDR3 runs 17 residues.

The sequence was collected from a man aged 35 to 55 with primary liver carcinoma and hepatitis B virus infection. Sequenced input: liver tumor tissue from sampling region 2. Subset here: tumor region T2, inferior pole. The chain is built from TRBV5-1 and TRBJ2-7; 7 bases match TRBD2. CDR3 coding DNA: TGCGCCAGCAGTTTTGACATGGACTCGGGGGGAGGCTACGAGCAGTACTTC. Translated: CASSFDMDSGGGYEQYF.